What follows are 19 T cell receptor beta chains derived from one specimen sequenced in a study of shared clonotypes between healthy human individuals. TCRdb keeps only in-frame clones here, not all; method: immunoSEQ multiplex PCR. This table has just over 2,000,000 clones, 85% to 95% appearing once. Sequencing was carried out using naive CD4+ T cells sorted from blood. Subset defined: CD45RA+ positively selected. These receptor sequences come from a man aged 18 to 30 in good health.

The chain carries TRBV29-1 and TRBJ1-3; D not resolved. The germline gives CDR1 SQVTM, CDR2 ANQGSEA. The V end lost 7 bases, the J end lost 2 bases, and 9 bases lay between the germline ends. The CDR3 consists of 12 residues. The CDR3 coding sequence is TGCAGCGGGGGAGAAACTGGAAACACCATATATTTT. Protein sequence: CSGGETGNTIYF.

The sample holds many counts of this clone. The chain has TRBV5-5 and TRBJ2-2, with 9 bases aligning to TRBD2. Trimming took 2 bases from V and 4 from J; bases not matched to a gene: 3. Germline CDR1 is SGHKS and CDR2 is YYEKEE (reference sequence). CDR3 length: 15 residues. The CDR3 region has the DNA TGTGCCAGCAGCTTCCTAGCGGGGTCCACCGGGGAGCTGTTTTTT. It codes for CASSFLAGSTGELFF.

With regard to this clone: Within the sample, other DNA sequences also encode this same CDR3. The CDR3 nucleotides are TGTGCCAGCAGCCCACCGGGCTACGAGCAGTACTTC. This gives the protein CASSPPGYEQYF. V gene TRBV6-5 combines with J gene TRBJ2-7; D call uncertain. The V gene lost 6 bases and the J gene lost 3 bases, with 9 bases spanning the gap. This CDR3 region has 12 residues. Germline assignment: CDR1 MNHEY and CDR2 SVGAGI.

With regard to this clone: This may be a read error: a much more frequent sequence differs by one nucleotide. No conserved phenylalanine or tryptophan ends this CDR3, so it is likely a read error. DNA for the CDR3: TGTGCCAGCACCCCCGGTGTAGGGGGCTACGAGCAGTACCTC. This sequence encodes CASTPGVGGYEQYL. The rearrangement joins TRBV11-2 to TRBJ2-7; possibly TRBD1 for D (6 bases). The length of the CDR3 is 14 residues. V lost 7 bases to trimming and J lost 3 bases, with 16 bases between them. CDR1 is SGHAT, CDR2 FQNNGV, per germline.

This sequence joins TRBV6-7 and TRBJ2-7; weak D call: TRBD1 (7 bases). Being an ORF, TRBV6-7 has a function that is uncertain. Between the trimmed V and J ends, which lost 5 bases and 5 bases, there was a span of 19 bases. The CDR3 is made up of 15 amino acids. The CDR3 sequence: CASSGEDREANEQYF. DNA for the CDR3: TGTGCCAGCAGTGGCGAAGACAGGGAGGCCAACGAGCAGTACTTC.

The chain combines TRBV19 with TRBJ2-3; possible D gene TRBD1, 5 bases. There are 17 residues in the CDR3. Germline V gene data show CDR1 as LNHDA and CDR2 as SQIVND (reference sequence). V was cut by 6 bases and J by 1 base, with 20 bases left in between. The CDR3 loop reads CASSLPPPIGGTDTQYF. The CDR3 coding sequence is TGTGCCAGTAGCCTGCCCCCCCCCATAGGGGGCACAGATACGCAGTATTTT.

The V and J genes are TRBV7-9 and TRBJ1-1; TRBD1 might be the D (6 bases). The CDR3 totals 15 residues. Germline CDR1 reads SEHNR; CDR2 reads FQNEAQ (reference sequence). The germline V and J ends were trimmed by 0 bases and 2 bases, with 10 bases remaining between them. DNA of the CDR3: TGTGCCAGCAGCTTAGCCCAGACAGGAAACACTGAAGCTTTCTTT. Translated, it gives CASSLAQTGNTEAFF.

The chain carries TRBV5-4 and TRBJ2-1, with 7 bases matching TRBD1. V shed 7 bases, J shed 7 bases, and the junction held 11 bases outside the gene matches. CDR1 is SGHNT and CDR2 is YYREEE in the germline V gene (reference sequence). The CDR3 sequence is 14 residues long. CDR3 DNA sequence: TGTGCCAGCTTGGCCACAGGGGATTCTAATGAGCAGTTCTTC. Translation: CASLATGDSNEQFF.

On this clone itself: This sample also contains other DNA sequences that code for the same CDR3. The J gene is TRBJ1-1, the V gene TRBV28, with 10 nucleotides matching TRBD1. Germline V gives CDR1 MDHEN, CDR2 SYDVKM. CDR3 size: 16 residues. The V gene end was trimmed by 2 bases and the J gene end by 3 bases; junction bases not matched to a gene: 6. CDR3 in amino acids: CASSLRQGAGDTEAFF. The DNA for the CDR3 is TGTGCCAGCAGTTTAAGACAGGGGGCTGGTGACACTGAAGCTTTCTTT.

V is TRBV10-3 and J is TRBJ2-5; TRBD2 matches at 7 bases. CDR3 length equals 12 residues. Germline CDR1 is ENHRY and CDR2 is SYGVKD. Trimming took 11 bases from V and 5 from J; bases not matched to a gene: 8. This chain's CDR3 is CASQGGVETQYF. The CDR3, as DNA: TGTGCCTCTCAGGGAGGGGTGGAGACCCAGTACTTC.

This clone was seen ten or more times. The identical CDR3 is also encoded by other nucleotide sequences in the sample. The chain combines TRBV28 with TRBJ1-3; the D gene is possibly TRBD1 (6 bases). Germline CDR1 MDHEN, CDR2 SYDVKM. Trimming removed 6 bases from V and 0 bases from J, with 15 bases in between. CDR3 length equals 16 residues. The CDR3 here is CASRPADRFSGNTIYF. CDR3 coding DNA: TGTGCCAGCAGACCTGCCGACAGGTTCTCTGGAAACACCATATATTTT.

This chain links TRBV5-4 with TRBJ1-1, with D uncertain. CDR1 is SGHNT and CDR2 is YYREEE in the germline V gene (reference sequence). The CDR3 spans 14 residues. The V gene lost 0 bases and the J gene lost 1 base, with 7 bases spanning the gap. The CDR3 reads CASSLVLGNTEAFF. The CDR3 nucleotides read TGTGCCAGCAGCTTGGTTCTAGGGAACACTGAAGCTTTCTTT. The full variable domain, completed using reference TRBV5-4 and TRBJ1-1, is ETGVTQSPTHLIKTRGQQVTLRCSSQSGHNTVSWYQQALGQGPQFIFQYYREEENGRGNFPPRFSGLQFPNYSSELNVNALELDDSALYLCASSLVLGNTEAFFGQGTRLTVV.

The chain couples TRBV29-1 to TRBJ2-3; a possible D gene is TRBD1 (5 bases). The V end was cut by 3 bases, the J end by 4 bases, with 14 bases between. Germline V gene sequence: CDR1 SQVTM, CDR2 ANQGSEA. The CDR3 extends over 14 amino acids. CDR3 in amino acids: CSVDRGRAADTQYF. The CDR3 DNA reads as TGCAGCGTTGACCGCGGCAGGGCAGCAGATACGCAGTATTTT.

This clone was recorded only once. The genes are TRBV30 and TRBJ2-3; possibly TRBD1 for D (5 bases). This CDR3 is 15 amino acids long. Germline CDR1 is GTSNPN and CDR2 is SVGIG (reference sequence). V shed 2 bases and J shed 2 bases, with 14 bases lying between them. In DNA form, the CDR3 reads TGTGCCTGGAGTTATGGGGCGCTTAACACAGATACGCAGTATTTT. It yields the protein CAWSYGALNTDTQYF.

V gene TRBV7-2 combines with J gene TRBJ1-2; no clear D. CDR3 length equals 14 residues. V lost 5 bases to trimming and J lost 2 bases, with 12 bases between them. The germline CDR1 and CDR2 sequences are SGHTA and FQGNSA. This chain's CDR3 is CASSPGPVNYGYTF. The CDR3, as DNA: TGTGCCAGCAGCCCTGGGCCAGTCAACTATGGCTACACCTTC.

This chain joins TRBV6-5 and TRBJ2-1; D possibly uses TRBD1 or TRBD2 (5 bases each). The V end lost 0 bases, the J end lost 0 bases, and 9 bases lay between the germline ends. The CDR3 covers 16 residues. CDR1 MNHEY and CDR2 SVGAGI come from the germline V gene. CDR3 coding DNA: TGTGCCAGCAGTTACTCGTGGGACCTCTCCTACAATGAGCAGTTCTTC. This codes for CASSYSWDLSYNEQFF.

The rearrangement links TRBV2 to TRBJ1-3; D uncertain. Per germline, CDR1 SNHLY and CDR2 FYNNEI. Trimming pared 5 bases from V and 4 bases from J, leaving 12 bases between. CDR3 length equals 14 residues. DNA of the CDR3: TGTGCCAGCAGTCGCTTAGGGTACGGAAACACCATATATTTT. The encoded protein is CASSRLGYGNTIYF.

The CDR3 sequence is CASSLDRGSPQPQHF. The CDR3 coding sequence is TGTGCCAGCAGCTTGGACAGGGGATCCCCTCAGCCCCAGCATTTT. The chain couples TRBV5-4 to TRBJ1-5; 7 nucleotides align to TRBD1. This CDR3 has 15 residues. Germline assignment: CDR1 SGHNT and CDR2 YYREEE (reference sequence). The junction had 6 bases not matched to a gene; V was cut back by 0 bases and J by 6 bases. Based on the CDR3 plus reference TRBV5-4 and TRBJ1-5, the full variable domain is ETGVTQSPTHLIKTRGQQVTLRCSSQSGHNTVSWYQQALGQGPQFIFQYYREEENGRGNFPPRFSGLQFPNYSSELNVNALELDDSALYLCASSLDRGSPQPQHFGDGTRLSIL.

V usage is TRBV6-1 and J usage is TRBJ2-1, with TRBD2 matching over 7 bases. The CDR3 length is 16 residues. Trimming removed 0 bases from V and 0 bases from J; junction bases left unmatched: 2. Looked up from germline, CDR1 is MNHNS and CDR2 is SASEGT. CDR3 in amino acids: CASSEAGRPSYNEQFF. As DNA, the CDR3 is TGTGCCAGCAGTGAAGCCGGGAGGCCCTCCTACAATGAGCAGTTCTTC.